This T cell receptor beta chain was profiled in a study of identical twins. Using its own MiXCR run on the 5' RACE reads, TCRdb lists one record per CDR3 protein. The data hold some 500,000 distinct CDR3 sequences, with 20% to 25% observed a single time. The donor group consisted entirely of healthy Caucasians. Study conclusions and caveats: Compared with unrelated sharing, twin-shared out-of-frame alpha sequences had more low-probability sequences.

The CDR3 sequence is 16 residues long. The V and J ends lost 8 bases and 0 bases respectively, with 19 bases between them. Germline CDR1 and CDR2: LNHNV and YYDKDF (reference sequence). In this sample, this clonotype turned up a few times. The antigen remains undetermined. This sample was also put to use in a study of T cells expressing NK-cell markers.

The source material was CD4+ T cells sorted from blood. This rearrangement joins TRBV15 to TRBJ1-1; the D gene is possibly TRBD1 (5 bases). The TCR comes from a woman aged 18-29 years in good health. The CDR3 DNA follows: TGTGCCACCCGGGACGCGCGTCACCCGATGAACACTGAAGCTTTCTTT. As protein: CATRDARHPMNTEAFF.